The source of this T cell receptor beta chain is a study of blood T cells in healthy people across ages. This clonotype was seen only a few times. There were healthy Caucasian individuals from Russia, aged about 6 to 95, serving as donors. The CDR3 totals 15 residues. CDR1 and CDR2 (germline): LNHNV, YYDKDF (reference sequence). Through a sample-barcoded 5' primer and a J-beta primer mix, a second PCR was run for roughly 6 to 12 cycles. TCRdb re-called the 5' RACE reads with MiXCR, one entry per CDR3 protein. The sample lists around 690,000 distinct CDR3 sequences; 58% were seen once. The rearrangement uses TRBV15 and TRBJ2-7, with 7 positions matching TRBD2. The closer fit of TRBJ2-5 to the DNA end suggests the J call may be wrong. This clonotype was obtained from a man aged 55 to 70 in good health. Sequencing was performed on blood. CDR3 coding DNA: TGTGCCACCAGCAGAGATCTGGGGGGGGAGGAGACCCAGTACTTC. It specifies CATSRDLGGEETQYF.